What follows are 6 T cell receptor beta chains derived from one specimen sequenced in a study of tumor and adjacent non-tumor tissue in lung cancer. A modified ARM-PCR protocol with three rounds of nested PCR amplified TCRbeta. One entry per CDR3 protein results from TCRdb running MiXCR on the multiplex PCR reads. The sample yields 75,000 to 95,000 distinct CDR3 sequences, roughly two thirds seen once. This sample's RNA came from whole unsorted tissue. Input material: lung tumor tissue. These receptors were obtained from a woman between 40 and 50 years old with non-small cell lung cancer.

About this clonotype itself: A single base separates this from a much larger clone, so it may be a read error. The V call is TRBV6-5, the J call TRBJ2-1; D is unclear. The CDR3 has 15 residues. The germline V gene has CDR1 MNHEY and CDR2 SVGAGI. CDR3 loop: CANSYDRSTYNEQFF. DNA for the CDR3: TGTGCCAACAGTTACGACCGGTCAACTTACAATGAGCAGTTCTTC.

Comments on this clonotype: An end of the junction differs from the germline gene, which may be a read error. The V gene is TRBV5-1, the J gene TRBJ2-2; unclear D gene. Germline lookup yields CDR1 SGHRS and CDR2 YFSETQ. The CDR3 is 13 residues long. CDR3 loop: CDSSLETAGELFF. CDR3 DNA sequence: TGCGACAGCAGCTTGGAAACGGCCGGGGAGCTGTTTTTT.

Worth noting for this clonotype: A junction boundary mismatches the germline segment, possibly from a read error. V gene TRBV7-9 combines with J gene TRBJ1-2; TRBD1 agrees at 8 bases. Germline-derived CDR1 and CDR2 are SEHNR and FQNEAQ (reference sequence). This CDR3 has 14 amino acids. The CDR3 nucleotides read TGTGTCAGCACCACCCTTTGGACAGGGAATGACTACACCTTC. As protein: CVSTTLWTGNDYTF. The variable domain in full, with the rest retrieved from reference TRBV7-9 and TRBJ1-2, is DTGVSQNPRHKITKRGQNVTFRCDPISEHNRLYWYRQTLGQGPEFLTYFQNEAQLEKSRLLSDRFSAERPKGSFSTLEIQRTEQGDSAMYLCVSTTLWTGNDYTFGSGTRLTVV.

There are many counts of this clonotype. This rearrangement joins TRBV30 to TRBJ1-5, with D uncertain. Germline loops: CDR1 GTSNPN, CDR2 SVGIG (reference sequence). V was shortened by 0 bases and J by 3 bases, with 6 bases between the two germline ends. The CDR3 totals 13 residues. The CDR3 loop is CAWSVQNNQPQHF. CDR3 DNA sequence: TGTGCCTGGAGTGTACAGAACAATCAGCCCCAGCATTTT.

The CDR3 here is CATSRGEAETQYF. The DNA for the CDR3 is TGTGCCACCAGCAGAGGGGAGGCTGAGACCCAGTACTTC. The chain joins TRBV15 to TRBJ2-5; a possible D gene is TRBD2 (6 bases). This CDR3 contains 13 residues. The ends were cut back, 1 base at V and 5 bases at J, with 8 bases in the middle. From germline, CDR1 is LNHNV and CDR2 YYDKDF (reference sequence).

Comment on this clonotype: This may stem from a read error, because a much larger clone lies one nucleotide away. The J gene is TRBJ1-5, the V gene TRBV28; D is uncertain. V was clipped by 2 bases and J by 5 bases, with 16 bases between them. This CDR3 comprises 16 residues. Germline V gene data show CDR1 as MDHEN and CDR2 as SYDVKM. The CDR3 sequence: CASSLAGGRNYQPQHF. In DNA, the CDR3 is TGTGCCAGCAGTTTAGCTGGCGGACGTAACTATCAGCCCCAGCATTTT.